Described below is a single TCR beta chain sequence and its context. The data were obtained in a study of blood T cell repertoires in COVID-19. Study overall: The United States, Italy and Spain provided the acute and convalescent COVID-19 samples. T cells, B-cell-depleted T cells, or PBMCs supplied cDNA or gDNA.

The CDR3 contains 16 residues. Germline V gives CDR1 LGHNA, CDR2 YNFKEQ. Trimming at V came to 2 bases and at J to 5 bases, leaving 9 bases not matched to a gene. Authors' analysis steps: Cell counts per sample came from amplifying reference gene primers. Profiling relied on immunoSEQ multiplex PCR, and the TCRdb table lists in-frame clones only, not all of them. V and J calls and clone size follow that table, whereas D and trimming were derived from the DNA. This sample carries 150,000 to 200,000 clones, approximately 85% of them seen once, and the ten largest clones take roughly 1.3%. Input material: peripheral blood. The rearrangement uses TRBV4-2 and TRBJ2-7; 10 bases are a match to TRBD1. The clonotype was recovered from a man aged 60 to 69 who had recovered from COVID-19. The CDR3 is CASSQKQTGGPHEQYF. In DNA, the CDR3 is TGTGCCAGCAGCCAAAAGCAGACAGGGGGCCCCCACGAGCAGTACTTC.